This T cell receptor (beta chain) was sequenced in a study of a mutant IDH1 vaccine in newly diagnosed glioma. Sequencing was performed with immunoSEQ multiplex PCR; in TCRdb, only in-frame clones are kept and a portion is missing. The sample has approximately 60,000 clones, about 85% seen once. Comment on this clone: Its antigen remains unidentified.

Regarding time point: week 23, last vaccination. Doses of 300 ug of mutant IDH1 20-mer peptide were given with topical imiquimod. V was pared by 5 bases and J by 7 bases, with 6 bases of the junction left unmatched. The CDR3 has 14 residues. Germline values: CDR1 MDHEN, CDR2 SYDVKM. Findings and caveats of the study: Apparently, pseudoprogression bore no relation to changes among the top peripheral T cell clonotypes.

The sequence was obtained from a man under 40 with glioma. The sequencing here drew on PBMCs, taken from a glioma patient whose treatment included an IDH1 peptide vaccine. V gene TRBV28 combines with J gene TRBJ1-5; 9 nucleotides line up with TRBD1. DNA of the CDR3: TGTGCCAGCAGTCGGACAGGGGACCGCCAGCCCCAGCATTTT. This encodes CASSRTGDRQPQHF.